Sequencing of this T cell receptor (beta chain) was carried out in a study of OX40 agonist ivuxolimab in advanced cancers. Study-wide context: Ivuxolimab, an agonist antibody against OX40 (CD134), was given to patients.

Libraries were prepared by immunoSEQ multiplex PCR; TCRdb keeps only in-frame clonotypes and omits some of them. The sample shows tens of thousands of clones, around three quarters of them seen only once. This clone was recorded only once. Trimming took 3 bases from V and 4 from J, leaving 13 bases between them. The CDR3 consists of 14 residues. CDR1 is LNHDA, CDR2 SQIVND, per germline (reference sequence). V gene TRBV19 combines with J gene TRBJ2-7; D is unresolved. Sequencing was performed on CD4+ or CD8+ T cells sorted from blood, taken in a trial of the OX40 agonist ivuxolimab. The TCR was taken from an adult with an advanced solid tumor such as melanoma, head and neck, liver or kidney cancer. CDR3 sequence reads: CASSISPGPYEQYF. The CDR3 bases are TGTGCCAGTAGTATTTCTCCGGGTCCGTACGAGCAGTACTTC.